The 15 T cell receptor beta chains presented below share a single source sample, sequenced in a study of blood T cell repertoires in COVID-19. Profiling relied on immunoSEQ multiplex PCR, and the TCRdb table lists in-frame clones only, not all of them. This table has roughly 190,000 clones, around 80% appearing once. Material for sequencing was peripheral blood. The receptors derive from a man between 60 and 75 years old with acute or convalescent COVID-19.

The rearrangement uses TRBV7-8 and TRBJ2-5; 9 nucleotides line up with TRBD1. Trimming took 4 bases from V and 3 from J; bases not matched to a gene: 0. The CDR3 covers 13 residues. Germline-derived CDR1 and CDR2 are SGHVS and FQNEAQ. CDR3 residues: CASSWDREETQYF. Here the CDR3 DNA reads TGTGCCAGCAGCTGGGACAGGGAAGAGACCCAGTACTTC.

The chain recombines TRBV18 with TRBJ1-1; possibly TRBD1 for D (5 bases). CDR3 length: 13 residues. Between the trimmed V and J ends, which lost 3 bases and 7 bases, there was a span of 12 bases. Germline V gene lookup returns CDR1 KGHSH and CDR2 LQKENI. CDR3 coding DNA: TGTGCCAGCTCACCGGGGAGGGGAAGTGAAGCTTTCTTT. Encoded protein: CASSPGRGSEAFF. The variable domain in full, completed from reference TRBV18 and TRBJ1-1, reads NAGVMQNPRHLVRRRGQEARLRCSPMKGHSHVYWYRQLPEEGLKFMVYLQKENIIDESGMPKERFSAEFPKEGPSILRIQQVVRGDSAAYFCASSPGRGSEAFFGQGTRLTVV.

The CDR3 spells CSVLLPGQDQPQHF. For the CDR3, the DNA is TGCAGCGTTTTATTACCGGGACAGGATCAGCCCCAGCATTTT. The rearrangement uses TRBV29-1 and TRBJ1-5; TRBD1 matches at 8 bases. Germline CDR1 and CDR2: SQVTM and ANQGSEA. The CDR3 spans 14 residues. Unmatched junction bases numbered 8, after V lost 5 bases and J lost 5 bases.

The chain carries TRBV21-1 and TRBJ1-4; the table assigns TRBD1, which was not confirmed against the DNA. TRBV21-1 is a recognized pseudogene. The CDR3 is made up of 16 amino acids. For the CDR3, the DNA is TGTGCCAGCAGCAAAGACGACAGCTCAACTAATGAAAAACTGTTTTTT. Translated: CASSKDDSSTNEKLFF.

The rearrangement links TRBV12-3 or TRBV12-4 to TRBJ2-7, with D possibly TRBD1 on 5 matching bases. V was cut by 6 bases and J by 5 bases, with 14 bases left in between. This CDR3 region has 13 residues. For the CDR3, the DNA is TGTGCCAGCAGCCGAAGGGGAAGAGACGAGCAGTACTTC. This translates into CASSRRGRDEQYF.

This rearrangement joins TRBV2 to TRBJ2-7; 7 bases agree with TRBD1. There are 13 residues in the CDR3. J lost 0 bases, V lost 4 bases, and 0 bases had no gene match. CDR1 and CDR2 from the germline V gene are SNHLY and FYNNEI. Written as DNA, the CDR3 is TGTGCCAGCAGTGCAGGGGGCTCCTACGAGCAGTACTTC. Its protein product is CASSAGGSYEQYF.

The J gene is TRBJ2-7, the V gene TRBV19; 7 nucleotides agree with TRBD2. The CDR3 contains 16 residues. The germline V gene has CDR1 LNHDA and CDR2 SQIVND (reference sequence). J gave up 1 base and V 8 bases, and 14 bases lay outside the gene matches. CDR3 in amino acids: CASLPRTSSGSYEQYF. The DNA for the CDR3 is TGTGCCAGTCTCCCTCGGACTAGTTCGGGATCCTACGAGCAGTACTTC.

The V gene is TRBV2, the J gene TRBJ2-7; 8 bases fit TRBD1. The V segment lost 1 base and the J segment 7 bases; nucleotides outside the gene matches: 12. Germline V lookup: CDR1 SNHLY, CDR2 FYNNEI. The CDR3 runs 16 residues. This CDR3 reads CASSEVVNRGTQEQYF. The CDR3 DNA reads TGTGCCAGCAGTGAAGTCGTAAACAGGGGGACCCAAGAGCAGTACTTC.

The V and J genes are TRBV11-2 and TRBJ1-6; no reliable D call. The V end lost 1 base, the J end lost 9 bases, and 7 bases lay between the germline ends. The V gene's germline CDR1 is SGHAT and CDR2 FQNNGV. The CDR3 is 13 residues long. CDR3 DNA: TGTGCCAGCAGCTTAGTTACGGGTTCACCCCTCCACTTT. Its translation: CASSLVTGSPLHF. Drawing the rest from reference TRBV11-2 and TRBJ1-6, the complete variable domain is EAGVAQSPRYKIIEKRQSVAFWCNPISGHATLYWYQQILGQGPKLLIQFQNNGVVDDSQLPKDRFSAERLKGVDSTLKIQPAKLEDSAVYLCASSLVTGSPLHFGNGTRLTVT.

This sequence joins TRBV13 and TRBJ1-1; 8 bases align to TRBD1. The germline V gene has CDR1 PRHDT and CDR2 FYEKMQ (reference sequence). J was trimmed by 1 base and V by 4 bases; bases with no gene match: 2. The CDR3 extends over 14 amino acids. This CDR3 reads CASSSRGRNTEAFF. The CDR3 DNA reads as TGTGCCAGCAGCTCCAGGGGGCGGAACACTGAAGCTTTCTTT. The variable domain in full, completed from reference TRBV13 and TRBJ1-1, reads AAGVIQSPRHLIKEKRETATLKCYPIPRHDTVYWYQQGPGQDPQFLISFYEKMQSDKGSIPDRFSAQQFSDYHSELNMSSLELGDSALYFCASSSRGRNTEAFFGQGTRLTVV.

The chain uses TRBV21-1 and TRBJ2-1; TRBD2 is taken as the D call from the table, unchecked against the DNA. TRBV21-1 is shown as a pseudogene. The CDR3 is made up of 14 amino acids. The DNA for the CDR3 is TGTGCCAGAGGGGTACGGGGGGACTACAATGAGCAGTTCTTC. Translated, it gives CARGVRGDYNEQFF.

The genes are TRBV9 and TRBJ2-1; D is perhaps TRBD2 (6 bases). The CDR3 sequence is 14 residues long. V was pared by 8 bases and J by 2 bases, with 14 bases between. Looked up from germline, CDR1 is SGDLS and CDR2 is YYNGEE. This chain's CDR3 is CASNPGVTYNEQFF. The CDR3 nucleotides read TGTGCCAGTAACCCGGGAGTCACCTACAATGAGCAGTTCTTC. Looking up the rest from reference TRBV9 and TRBJ2-1 gives the full variable domain: DSGVTQTPKHLITATGQRVTLRCSPRSGDLSVYWYQQSLDQGLQFLIQYYNGEERAKGNILERFSAQQFPDLHSELNLSSLELGDSALYFCASNPGVTYNEQFFGPGTRLTVL.

This clone occurred once. The chain is built from TRBV28 and TRBJ2-4; TRBD2 matches at 8 bases. Germline CDR1 MDHEN, CDR2 SYDVKM. The CDR3 extends over 18 amino acids. V dropped 3 bases and J dropped 3; count of bases not matched to a gene: 13. CDR3 region: CASSFVSGIPFDKNIQYF. CDR3 in DNA: TGTGCCAGCAGTTTTGTTAGCGGGATACCTTTTGACAAAAACATTCAGTACTTC.

The rearrangement links TRBV21-1 to TRBJ2-3; the table gives TRBD1 as D, unverified against the DNA. TRBV21-1 is a documented pseudogene. This CDR3 is built from 20 residues. In DNA form, the CDR3 reads TGTGCCAGCAGCGACCGAACCGGGACAGCGCTACCCACTAGCACAGATACGCAGTATTTT. It codes for CASSDRTGTALPTSTDTQYF.

The gene calls are TRBV3-1 (or the pseudogene TRBV3-2) and TRBJ1-2; D is uncertain. V was pared by 6 bases and J by 1 base, with 9 bases between. CDR1 and CDR2 (germline): LGHDT, YNNKEL (reference sequence). The CDR3 has 13 amino acids. The CDR3 spells CASRPGSNYGYTF. The DNA of the CDR3 is TGTGCCAGCAGACCCGGGAGTAACTATGGCTACACCTTC.